The next 10 T cell receptor beta chains were all read from a single sample in a study of beta chain features in type 1 diabetes. Expressed TCRB transcripts were sequenced after all isolated RNA was converted to cDNA. Profiling relied on immunoSEQ multiplex PCR, and the TCRdb table lists in-frame clones only, not all of them. Counted here are about 16,000 clones, 55% occurring once; the ten biggest clones make up approximately 0.46%. Input material: stem cell memory CD4+ T cells from blood. Source of these receptors: a woman in her late teens or twenties in good health.

This clone was detected only once. A read error may account for a junction end that differs from germline. The rearrangement joins TRBV7-7 to TRBJ2-5, with unresolved D. This CDR3 region has 13 residues. The germline V gene has CDR1 SSHAT and CDR2 FNYEAQ (reference sequence). CDR3 DNA sequence: TGTGCTAGCAGCTTAGCTATTATTGAGACCCAGTACTTC. This codes for CASSLAIIETQYF.

V gene TRBV30 combines with J gene TRBJ1-1; D uncertain. The CDR3 has 12 residues. The V and J ends lost 2 bases and 7 bases respectively, with 11 bases between them. Germline V gene sequence: CDR1 GTSNPN, CDR2 SVGIG (reference sequence). CDR3 DNA sequence: TGTGCCTGGAGTACGGGTTTGGGTGAAGCTTTCTTT. It is translated as CAWSTGLGEAFF.

As DNA, the CDR3 is TGTGCCAGCAGCCGCAGGGCTAGCGGGGGACTCTCCTACAATGAGCAGTTCTTC. As protein: CASSRRASGGLSYNEQFF. The V and J genes are TRBV7-3 and TRBJ2-1; TRBD2 matches 10 bases. The CDR3 has 18 amino acids. Germline assignment: CDR1 SGHTA and CDR2 FQGTGA. V lost 5 bases, J lost 0 bases, and 10 bases stayed unmatched.

CDR3 amino acids: CASSPRDTNEAFF. The DNA of the CDR3 is TGTGCCAGCTCCCCCCGGGACACAAACGAAGCTTTCTTT. This rearrangement joins TRBV18 to TRBJ1-1; D is perhaps TRBD1 (6 bases). Germline CDR1 and CDR2: KGHSH and LQKENI. This CDR3 region has 13 residues. V was shortened by 6 bases and J by 8 bases, with 16 bases between the two germline ends.

This clone turned up a few times. The DNA of the CDR3 is TGTGCCAGTAGTATTTTGTCTAGCGGGGCCTACGAGCAGTACTTC. It encodes CASSILSSGAYEQYF. V usage is TRBV19 and J usage is TRBJ2-7; 9 bases are shared with TRBD2. Per the germline V gene, CDR1 is LNHDA and CDR2 is SQIVND (reference sequence). This CDR3 spans 15 amino acids. V lost 3 bases, J lost 2 bases, and 5 bases stayed unmatched.

This clone was counted a few times. The chain links TRBV6-1 to TRBJ1-5; 8 positions match TRBD1. The CDR3 has 16 amino acids. V trimming: 0 bases; J trimming: 4 bases; junction bases outside the gene matches: 5. Germline values: CDR1 MNHNS, CDR2 SASEGT. The CDR3 DNA follows: TGTGCCAGCAGTGAAGCGGGGGGGACAGGTAATCAGCCCCAGCATTTT. Its protein product is CASSEAGGTGNQPQHF.

The genes are TRBV5-1 and TRBJ1-5; D call uncertain. The CDR3 runs 13 residues. V was pared by 0 bases and J by 4 bases, with 5 bases between. The germline V gene has CDR1 SGHRS and CDR2 YFSETQ. The CDR3 sequence is CASSLDRNQPQHF. DNA for the CDR3: TGCGCCAGCAGCTTGGACAGAAATCAGCCCCAGCATTTT.

This clone came up a few times. The rearrangement uses TRBV10-3 and TRBJ2-1, with D possibly being TRBD2 (7 bases). This CDR3 has 15 amino acids. From germline, CDR1 is ENHRY and CDR2 SYGVKD. The V end lost 7 bases, the J end lost 4 bases, and 17 bases lay between the germline ends. The chain's CDR3 is CAIKSEGGAYNEQFF. CDR3 nucleotide sequence: TGTGCCATCAAGTCGGAGGGGGGGGCTTACAATGAGCAGTTCTTC.

The chain has TRBV5-1 and TRBJ2-2, with 10 bases lining up with TRBD2. The CDR3 spans 19 residues. Germline CDR1 reads SGHRS; CDR2 reads YFSETQ. V lost 2 bases to trimming and J lost 8 bases; unmatched junction nucleotides: 18. The CDR3 DNA is TGCGCCAGCAGCTTCTCCTTAGCGGGAGGCCCTGGAGGAGTGGGGGAGCTGTTTTTT. Translating it yields CASSFSLAGGPGGVGELFF.

The chain is built from TRBV27 and TRBJ2-7; D may be TRBD1 (6 bases). The V end lost 6 bases, the J end lost 3 bases, and 12 bases lay between the germline ends. Germline CDR1 MNHEY, CDR2 SMNVEV (reference sequence). This CDR3 comprises 13 residues. The CDR3 DNA reads TGTGCCAGCAGCACGGGACACGGCTACGAGCAGTACTTC. Residues: CASSTGHGYEQYF.